One and the same sample provided the 2 T cell receptor beta chains below, sequenced in a study of blood T cell repertoires in COVID-19. Sequenced by immunoSEQ multiplex PCR; TCRdb stores in-frame clones only, minus some. The repertoire has 200,000 to 250,000 clones, about 85% of them found once; the top ten carry more than 0.75%. Source material: peripheral blood. All receptors come from a man aged 35 to 55 with acute or convalescent COVID-19.

The chain employs TRBV11-1 and TRBJ1-2, with D possibly TRBD1 on 6 matching bases. In germline, CDR1 is SGHAT, CDR2 FQDESV (reference sequence). The germline V and J ends were trimmed by 0 bases and 5 bases, with 10 bases remaining between them. CDR3 size: 14 residues. For the CDR3, the DNA is TGTGCCAGCAGCTTAGCCCAGGGGACGTATGGCTACACCTTC. Translated: CASSLAQGTYGYTF.

The CDR3: CASREVAGGMTEAFF. CDR3 sequence (DNA): TGTGCCAGCAGGGAGGTGGCAGGGGGGATGACTGAAGCTTTCTTT. The chain has TRBV6-5 and TRBJ1-1, with 7 bases lining up with TRBD1. The CDR3 is 15 amino acids. Unmatched junction bases numbered 12, after V lost 6 bases and J lost 5 bases. CDR1 is MNHEY, CDR2 SVGAGI, per germline.